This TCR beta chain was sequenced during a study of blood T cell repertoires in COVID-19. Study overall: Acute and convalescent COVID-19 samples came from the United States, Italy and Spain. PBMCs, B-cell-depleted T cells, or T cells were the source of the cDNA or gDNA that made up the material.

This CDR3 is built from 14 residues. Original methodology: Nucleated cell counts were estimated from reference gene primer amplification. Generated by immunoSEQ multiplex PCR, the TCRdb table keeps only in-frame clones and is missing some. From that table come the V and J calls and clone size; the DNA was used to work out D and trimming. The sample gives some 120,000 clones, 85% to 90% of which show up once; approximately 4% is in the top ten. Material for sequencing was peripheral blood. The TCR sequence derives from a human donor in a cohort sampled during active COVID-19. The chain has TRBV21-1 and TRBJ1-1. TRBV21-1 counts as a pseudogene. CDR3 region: CASRGGTCNTEAFF. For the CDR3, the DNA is TGTGCCAGCCGGGGCGGGACTTGTAACACTGAAGCTTTCTTT.